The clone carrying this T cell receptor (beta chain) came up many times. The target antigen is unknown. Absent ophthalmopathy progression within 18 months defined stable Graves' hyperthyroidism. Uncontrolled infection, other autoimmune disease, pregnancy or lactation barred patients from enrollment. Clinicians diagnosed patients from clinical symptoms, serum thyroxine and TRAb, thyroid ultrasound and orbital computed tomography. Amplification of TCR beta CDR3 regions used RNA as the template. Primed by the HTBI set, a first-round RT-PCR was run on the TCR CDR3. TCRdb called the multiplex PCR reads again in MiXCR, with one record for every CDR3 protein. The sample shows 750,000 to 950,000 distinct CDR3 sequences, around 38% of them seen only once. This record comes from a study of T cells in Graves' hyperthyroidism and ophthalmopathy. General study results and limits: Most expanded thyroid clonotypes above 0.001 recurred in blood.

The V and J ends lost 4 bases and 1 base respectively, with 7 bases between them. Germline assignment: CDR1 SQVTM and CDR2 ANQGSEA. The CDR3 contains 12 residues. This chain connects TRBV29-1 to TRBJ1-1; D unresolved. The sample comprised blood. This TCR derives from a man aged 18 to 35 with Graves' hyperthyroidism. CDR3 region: CSVVGPNTEAFF. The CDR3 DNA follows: TGCAGCGTTGTTGGCCCGAACACTGAAGCTTTCTTT.